This T cell receptor beta chain was found in a study of CD8 T cells in Susac syndrome (dated by TCRdb to the late 2010s). Regarding the study in general: The study used repertoire sequencing to test whether antigen drove CD8+ T cell activation and differentiation in Susac syndrome.

RNA was extracted using the RNeasy kit, and roughly 0.5 to 1 ug of the RNA was reverse transcribed with random hexamers. The immunoSEQ multiplex PCR assay, covering 54 Vbeta and 13 Jbeta segments, was used to amplify TCR beta CDR3 regions. PCR amplification bias was corrected by using a synthetic template baseline for primer optimization and computational correction. On the authors' methods: Reads were assigned to V, D and J genes according to IMGT and analyzed in immunoSEQ Analyzer, with only productive sequences retained. To calculate clonality, Shannon entropy was normalized by log2 of the number of productive unique sequences and then subtracted from one. Public and private clones were assessed among the 100 most prevalent clones of each patient and control. Clones were defined as Susac-specific when absent from the healthy and MS cohorts, from about 970 published viral clones and from other ImmuneACCESS disease sequences. The public reads were quality trimmed at Q25 with fastp and then assembled into clones with MiXCR by TCRdb, keeping productive beta chains. Every distinct CDR3 protein forms one entry, paired with its most common genes and DNA. These V and J calls originate from TCRdb's pipeline instead of the authors' own analysis. In this sample the table shows some 100,000 distinct CDR3 sequences, about 95% of which occur a single time. The ten biggest clones cover 0.075% to 0.1% of the sample.

Overall study results and their limits: The study acknowledged that relatively few individuals were included in the TCR sequencing and HLA analysis.

V has 7 bases trimmed and J has 10 bases trimmed; junction bases matching no gene number 15. Taken from cysteine to phenylalanine, the CDR3 has 14 residues. This entry keeps only the CDR3 DNA: 42 bases, framed from base 1. The germline V gene (reference sequence) sets CDR1 to DFQATT and CDR2 to SNEGSKA. Details on this clonotype: This clone's antigen is unknown. The sample holds no much larger clone one base away, and base qualities are not on file.

Peripheral blood CD8+ and CD4+ T cells from healthy donors, Susac syndrome patients and multiple sclerosis patients were profiled using high-throughput TCR beta sequencing. The healthy donors served as controls matched for age and sex. Bulk CD8+ and CD4+ T cells were purified by magnetic negative isolation, whereas CD8+ TEMRA cells were enriched by FACS. Blood was collected in EDTA tubes and processed within 24 hours, with PBMCs isolated through density gradient centrifugation. PBMCs intended for TCR sequencing were frozen in liquid nitrogen and were later thawed in a 37 degrees C water bath. Purity of sorted or isolated CD4+, CD8+ and CD8+ TEMRA cells was at least 90%.

The sequence links TRBV20-1 to TRBJ2-1; TRBD2 agrees with 8 junctional bases. Source material: CD4+ T cells from PBMCs. The clonotype was recovered from a human donor in good health. The nucleotide sequence reads TGCAGTGGGGGTAGTGCACCGGGGGGGCTCGAGCAGTTCTTC. Its translation reads: CSGGSAPGGLEQFF.